These 27 T cell receptor beta chains were sequenced from one sample in a study of blood T cells in healthy people across ages. Together with a sample-barcoded 5' primer, a J-beta primer mix was included in a second PCR lasting roughly 6 to 12 cycles. Via MiXCR, TCRdb re-called the 5' RACE reads, giving one row per CDR3 protein. The sample records about 1.1 million distinct CDR3 sequences, roughly two fifths being singletons. Sequences were obtained from blood. The receptors stem from a man aged 18-30 years in good health.

This clonotype was picked up many times. V and J are TRBV6-4 and TRBJ1-5; D not resolved. The CDR3 runs 13 residues. Germline CDR1 reads MRHNA; CDR2 reads SNTAGT. V lost 3 bases to trimming and J lost 1 base, with 4 bases between them. The CDR3 protein is CASSEGSNQPQHF. The CDR3 bases are TGTGCCAGCAGTGAGGGGAGCAATCAGCCCCAGCATTTT.

This clonotype was seen a handful of times. This chain connects TRBV4-3 to TRBJ1-2; D unresolved. The CDR3 spans 13 residues. V gave up 3 bases and J gave up 8 bases, with 13 bases separating them. Germline-derived CDR1 and CDR2 are LGHNA and YSLEER. As DNA, the CDR3 is TGCGCCAGCAGCCAGGTGGTCTTCGAGGGCTACACCTTC. This encodes CASSQVVFEGYTF.

This chain links TRBV6-4 with TRBJ2-3; 8 bases map to TRBD2. Germline trimming cut 0 bases from V and 1 base from J; bases unmatched to any gene: 3. From germline, CDR1 is MRHNA and CDR2 SNTAGT. The CDR3 spans 16 residues. The CDR3 is CASSDSRGAGTDTQYF. The DNA of the CDR3 is TGTGCCAGCAGTGACTCGCGGGGGGCTGGCACAGATACGCAGTATTTT.

The chain carries TRBV6-2 or TRBV6-3 and TRBJ2-7; D might be TRBD1 or TRBD2, each matching 5 bases. The V end lost 2 bases, the J end lost 2 bases, and 10 bases lay between the germline ends. This CDR3 spans 14 amino acids. Germline CDR1 is MNHEY and CDR2 is SVGEGT. In nucleotides, the CDR3 is TGTGCCAGCAGTTACATTCAGGGACCCTACGAGCAGTACTTC. It yields the protein CASSYIQGPYEQYF.

The sample holds a few counts of this clonotype. The chain has TRBV28 and TRBJ2-7; the D gene could be TRBD1 or TRBD2 (6 bases each). The V gene's germline CDR1 is MDHEN and CDR2 SYDVKM. CDR3 length: 13 residues. V gave up 5 bases and J gave up 3 bases, with 11 bases separating them. Here the CDR3 DNA reads TGTGCCAGCAGTCTAGGGGGGAACTACGAGCAGTACTTC. It encodes CASSLGGNYEQYF.

The chain carries TRBV30 and TRBJ1-4; D may be TRBD1 (6 bases). Germline V gene data show CDR1 as GTSNPN and CDR2 as SVGIG (reference sequence). This CDR3 is 14 amino acids long. The ends were cut back, 3 bases at V and 5 bases at J, with 13 bases in the middle. The CDR3 reads CAWSLLGGNEKLFF. For the CDR3, the DNA is TGTGCCTGGAGCTTGTTAGGGGGAAATGAAAAACTGTTTTTT.

The chain is built from TRBV12-3 or TRBV12-4 and TRBJ1-5; D is perhaps TRBD1 (5 bases). The CDR3 covers 18 residues. V dropped 3 bases and J dropped 2 bases, with 20 bases sitting between them. The CDR3 protein is CASSFTRVRLSGNQPQHF. In DNA form, the CDR3 reads TGTGCCAGCAGTTTTACCAGGGTGCGGCTGTCCGGCAATCAGCCCCAGCATTTT.

This chain connects TRBV12-3 or TRBV12-4 to TRBJ1-5; D not certain. Trimming shortened V by 5 bases and J by 3 bases, and 8 bases separated the two germline ends. The CDR3 covers 13 residues. CDR3 sequence reads: CASSRRVNQPQHF. The CDR3 DNA follows: TGTGCCAGCAGTCGACGGGTCAATCAGCCCCAGCATTTT.

V and J are TRBV20-1 and TRBJ1-1, with 9 bases aligning to TRBD1. V dropped 5 bases and J dropped 3; count of bases not matched to a gene: 13. This CDR3 is 16 amino acids long. Germline CDR1 reads DFQATT; CDR2 reads SNEGSKA (reference sequence). The CDR3 reads CSARARQGGLDTEAFF. The CDR3 bases are TGCAGTGCTCGGGCCCGACAGGGGGGATTGGACACTGAAGCTTTCTTT.

This clonotype was detected a few times. The V and J genes are TRBV11-2 and TRBJ2-1; D could derive from TRBD1 or TRBD2 (6 bases each). Per the germline V gene, CDR1 is SGHAT and CDR2 is FQNNGV. The CDR3 has 15 amino acids. Trimming pared 4 bases from V and 7 bases from J, leaving 17 bases between. DNA of the CDR3: TGTGCCAGCAGCTCAACAGGGAGGCTAGGGAATGAGCAGTTCTTC. Protein product: CASSSTGRLGNEQFF.

The rearrangement uses TRBV27 and TRBJ1-5; TRBD1 might be the D (5 bases). The CDR3 is 17 residues long. Germline V lookup: CDR1 MNHEY, CDR2 SMNVEV (reference sequence). V was trimmed by 5 bases and J by 4 bases, leaving 21 bases between them. CDR3 loop: CASSPKISRGLNQPQHF. CDR3 DNA sequence: TGTGCCAGCAGTCCCAAGATAAGCCGGGGGTTAAATCAGCCCCAGCATTTT.

Worth noting for this clonotype: One end of the junction fails to match germline, which may point to a read error. The CDR3 sequence: CACSVTGLPKNIQYF. The CDR3 DNA sequence: TGTGCCTGCAGTGTTACGGGGCTACCCAAAAACATTCAGTACTTC. The chain uses TRBV2 and TRBJ2-4; either TRBD1 or TRBD2 may supply D (5 bases each). This CDR3 spans 15 amino acids. Germline CDR1 is SNHLY and CDR2 is FYNNEI.

V is TRBV4-1 and J is TRBJ2-7; D may be TRBD2 (5 bases). V was trimmed by 3 bases and J by 0 bases, leaving 9 bases between them. Germline V CDR1 and CDR2: MGHRA, YSYEKL. The CDR3 covers 14 residues. CDR3 loop: CASSHEGFSYEQYF. The CDR3, as DNA: TGCGCCAGCAGCCACGAGGGATTCTCCTACGAGCAGTACTTC.

The chain couples TRBV4-3 to TRBJ2-2, with TRBD1 matching 7 bases. The CDR3 contains 16 residues. The V segment lost 2 bases and the J segment 0 bases; nucleotides outside the gene matches: 3. Per germline, CDR1 LGHNA and CDR2 YSLEER. CDR3 bases: TGCGCCAGCAGCCAAAAGGGACAGTCGAACACCGGGGAGCTGTTTTTT. Residues: CASSQKGQSNTGELFF.

In this sample, this clonotype turned up a few times. The chain combines TRBV12-3 or TRBV12-4 with TRBJ2-4, with D perhaps matching TRBD1 (5 bases). The CDR3 is 14 amino acids. Trimming stripped 3 bases from V and 4 bases from J, with 10 bases between. The CDR3 coding sequence is TGTGCCAGCAGTTTTGGGGCAGGAAAAAACATTCAGTACTTC. Its protein product is CASSFGAGKNIQYF.

This chain connects TRBV27 to TRBJ1-2, with TRBD1 matching 8 bases. In germline, CDR1 is MNHEY, CDR2 SMNVEV (reference sequence). J was trimmed by 8 bases and V by 6 bases; bases with no gene match: 11. The length of the CDR3 is 14 residues. CDR3 sequence (DNA): TGTGCCAGCAGCGGGAGCCAGGGGGCGTTGGGCTACACCTTC. Its translation is CASSGSQGALGYTF.

This clonotype was seen a few times. The J gene is TRBJ2-1, the V gene TRBV6-2 or TRBV6-3; unclear D gene. V lost 6 bases to trimming and J lost 1 base, with 10 bases between them. The CDR3 length is 14 residues. In germline, CDR1 is MNHEY, CDR2 SVGEGT. DNA for the CDR3: TGTGCCAGCAGAAGAGACGGGTCCTACAATGAGCAGTTCTTC. Its translation is CASRRDGSYNEQFF.

This clonotype was counted only a few times. This rearrangement joins TRBV30 to TRBJ1-2; D uncertain. Germline V gene sequence: CDR1 GTSNPN, CDR2 SVGIG (reference sequence). CDR3 size: 11 residues. The V end lost 1 base, the J end lost 8 bases, and 8 bases lay between the germline ends. CDR3 residues: CAWSEVLGYTF. DNA for the CDR3: TGTGCCTGGAGTGAGGTCCTCGGCTACACCTTC. The full variable domain, completed using reference TRBV30 and TRBJ1-2, is SQTIHQWPATLVQPVGSPLSLECTVEGTSNPNLYWYRQAAGRGLQLLFYSVGIGQISSEVPQNLSASRPQDRQFILSSKKLLLSDSGFYLCAWSEVLGYTFGSGTRLTVV.

The V call is TRBV20-1, the J call TRBJ1-1; 9 nucleotides align to TRBD1. The CDR3 consists of 15 residues. The trim removed 1 base at V and 7 bases at J, leaving 10 bases unmatched. Germline V gene data show CDR1 as DFQATT and CDR2 as SNEGSKA (reference sequence). Here the CDR3 reads CSARVRGTGKIEAFF. In DNA, the CDR3 is TGCAGTGCTAGAGTCCGTGGGACAGGGAAGATTGAAGCTTTCTTT.

This clonotype has a handful of counts. The chain carries TRBV4-3 and TRBJ2-3; TRBD2 aligns across 8 bases. CDR1 is LGHNA, CDR2 YSLEER, per germline. CDR3 length: 17 residues. The J segment lost 2 bases and the V segment lost 0 bases, leaving 7 bases of the junction unmatched. In nucleotides, the CDR3 is TGCGCCAGCAGCCAAGAGATGGTAGCGGGGTACACAGATACGCAGTATTTT. This sequence encodes CASSQEMVAGYTDTQYF.

The CDR3 loop is CASSLPPDRSPLHF. The CDR3 DNA reads TGTGCCAGCTCCCTCCCTCCTGATCGCTCACCCCTCCACTTT. This chain connects TRBV7-8 to TRBJ1-6; D gene unclear. The V gene's germline CDR1 is SGHVS and CDR2 FQNEAQ. Trimming took 8 bases from V and 10 from J, leaving 18 bases between them. The CDR3 length is 14 residues.

V is TRBV6-1 and J is TRBJ2-7, with TRBD1 matching 7 bases. The CDR3 sequence is 15 residues long. V lost 2 bases and J lost 0; bases outside the gene matches: 4. Germline V gene data show CDR1 as MNHNS and CDR2 as SASEGT. Here the CDR3 reads CASSEKRGRSYEQYF. CDR3 DNA sequence: TGTGCCAGCAGTGAAAAGAGGGGGCGCTCCTACGAGCAGTACTTC.

There are a few counts of this clonotype. The J gene is TRBJ2-7, the V gene TRBV12-3 or TRBV12-4, with D maybe TRBD2 (6 bases). The CDR3 consists of 15 residues. The V end lost 3 bases, the J end lost 3 bases, and 15 bases lay between the germline ends. The DNA of the CDR3 is TGTGCCAGCAGTTTGGCGGGGCCCACCCGCTACGAGCAGTACTTC. This translates into CASSLAGPTRYEQYF.

On this clonotype itself: An end of the junction does not agree with germline; a read error may underlie this. The CDR3 protein is CTSSQEDGNQPQHF. The CDR3 DNA sequence: TGTACCAGCAGCCAAGAGGACGGGAATCAGCCCCAGCATTTT. This chain connects TRBV4-2 to TRBJ1-5; no clear D. This CDR3 spans 14 amino acids. Germline loops: CDR1 LGHNA, CDR2 YNFKEQ.

The V and J genes are TRBV7-9 and TRBJ2-1; perhaps TRBD1 as D (6 bases). The germline CDR1 and CDR2 sequences are SEHNR and FQNEAQ (reference sequence). CDR3 length equals 13 residues. V dropped 5 bases and J dropped 8 bases, with 13 bases sitting between them. CDR3 DNA sequence: TGTGCCAGCAGCCCCGACAGGCCTGATGAGCAGTTCTTC. Translating it yields CASSPDRPDEQFF.

This clonotype was counted a few times. The rearrangement links TRBV5-6 to TRBJ2-5; D uncertain. Germline V gene lookup returns CDR1 SGHDT and CDR2 YYEEEE. This CDR3 comprises 13 residues. The V gene lost 1 base and the J gene lost 6 bases, with 10 bases spanning the gap. The DNA of the CDR3 is TGTGCCAGCAGCTTGTTCCAGCCCAAGACCCAGTACTTC. Protein sequence: CASSLFQPKTQYF.

Regarding this clonotype: This clone may be a read error of a much larger clone one base away. The rearrangement uses TRBV12-5 and TRBJ2-5; D possibly matches TRBD1 or TRBD2 (5 bases each). The ends were cut back, 5 bases at V and 11 bases at J, with 36 bases in the middle. The length of the CDR3 is 19 residues. Germline V lookup: CDR1 LGHNT, CDR2 FRNRAP. For the CDR3, the DNA is TGTGCTAGTGGTCTCCCCCGGCAGGATAGGGACGGACGTTACAATGAGCAGTACTTC. Protein product: CASGLPRQDRDGRYNEQYF. The full variable domain, with the rest looked up from reference TRBV12-5 and TRBJ2-5, is DARVTQTPRHKVTEMGQEVTMRCQPILGHNTVFWYRQTMMQGLELLAYFRNRAPLDDSGMPKDRFSAEMPDATLATLKIQPSEPRDSAVYFCASGLPRQDRDGRYNEQYFGPGTRLLVL.